These T cell receptor beta chains were read from a single sample in a study of Graves' ophthalmopathy and Graves' hyperthyroidism. TCRdb reanalysed the multiplex PCR reads using MiXCR and keeps one entry per CDR3 protein. This sample has approximately 1.2 million distinct CDR3 sequences, with roughly 35% found just once. The sample consisted of peripheral blood or thyroid tissue (not recorded which). All receptors come from an adult man with Graves' hyperthyroidism. Each CDR3 is given with its conserved first and last residue. The D gene is left open where the match is weak. Clone size appears in some rows only: once, few, many, or a class for an expanded clone.

v_gene,j_gene,abundance,d_gene,CDR3nt,CDR3aa
TRBV6-2/TRBV6-3,TRBJ2-5,-,-,TGTGCCAGCAGTTACCAGGGACCCAGACGAAGGTACCAAGAGACCCAGTACTTC,CASSYQGPRRRYQETQYF
TRBV7-9,TRBJ2-3,-,-,TGTGCCAGCAGCTTAGGGGCAGATACGCAGTATTTT,CASSLGADTQYF
TRBV12-3/TRBV12-4,TRBJ2-7,few,-,TGTGCCAGCAGGGGAACTAGACCCGAGCAGTACTTC,CASRGTRPEQYF
TRBV7-9,TRBJ2-5,few,-,TGTGCCAGCAGCTCCGGCCCGTTAGGGCAGGGAGAGACCCAGTACTTC,CASSSGPLGQGETQYF
TRBV25-1,TRBJ2-2,-,-,TGTGCCAGCAGTTACAATGTCGGGGTAGCTGTGAACACCGGGGAGCTGTTTTTT,CASSYNVGVAVNTGELFF
TRBV7-9,TRBJ2-6,many,-,TGCGCCAGCAGCCCAAGCCGGGACTTATACTCTGGGGCCAACGTCCTGACTTTC,CASSPSRDLYSGANVLTF
TRBV7-2,TRBJ1-5,many,TRBD1,TGTGCCAGCAGCTTAGAGGAGACAGGGGGCGGCAATCAGCCCCAGCATTTT,CASSLEETGGGNQPQHF
TRBV11-2,TRBJ1-6,-,-,TGTGCCAGCAGCCCGAGGACAGATTATTCACCCCTCCACTTT,CASSPRTDYSPLHF
TRBV5-4,TRBJ2-7,-,-,TGTGCCAGCAGCTGGGGGGACAACTACGAGCAGTACTTC,CASSWGDNYEQYF
TRBV9,TRBJ1-5,-,TRBD1,TGTGCCAGCAGTGTCCAGGGGGCGGGGAGCAATCAGCCCCAGCATTTT,CASSVQGAGSNQPQHF
TRBV2,TRBJ2-2,-,-,TGTGCCAGCACCACCGCGGGATGGGAAGTCCCCGGGGAGCTGTTTTTT,CASTTAGWEVPGELFF
TRBV4-1,TRBJ1-6,many,-,TGCGCCAGCAGCCAAGAGTCGGGACGGTATAATTCACCCCTCCACTTT,CASSQESGRYNSPLHF
TRBV7-9,TRBJ1-4,once,-,TGTGCCAGCAGTTTTACGCAGAACACTAATGAAAAACTGTTTTTT,CASSFTQNTNEKLFF
TRBV5-1,TRBJ1-2,-,TRBD1,TGCGCCAGCAGTGATATGGTCTCCTACAGGGGATCGGATGGCTACACCTTC,CASSDMVSYRGSDGYTF
TRBV29-1,TRBJ1-1,few,-,TGCAGCGTTGAACGGGGGTTGCTGAACACTGAAGCTTTCTTT,CSVERGLLNTEAFF
TRBV9,TRBJ2-7,many,-,TGTGCCAGCAGCGTAGCGGGGGGCCGCTACGAGCAGTACTTC,CASSVAGGRYEQYF
TRBV6-5,TRBJ2-7,-,TRBD2,TGTGCCAGCAGTTTGGGACTAGCGGGAATTTACGAGCAGTACTTC,CASSLGLAGIYEQYF
TRBV20-1,TRBJ1-5,few,TRBD1,TGCAGTGCCAGTTCGACAGGGGACAATCAGCCCCAGCATTTT,CSASSTGDNQPQHF
TRBV12-3/TRBV12-4,TRBJ1-2,-,-,TGTGCCAGCAGTACAGGGTTTTACTATGGCTACACCTTC,CASSTGFYYGYTF
TRBV19,TRBJ1-5,many,TRBD1,TGTGCCAGTAGTATCGGACAGGGGGATCATCAGCCCCAGCATTTT,CASSIGQGDHQPQHF
TRBV5-6,TRBJ1-5,-,TRBD1,TGTGCCAGCAGCTCAACCCCCGGGACAGGGACGAATCAGCCCCAGCATTTT,CASSSTPGTGTNQPQHF
TRBV10-3,TRBJ2-7,few,-,TGTGCCAGCAGTGAGCTCTCCAGCGGGTCCTACGAGCAGTACTTC,CASSELSSGSYEQYF
TRBV10-3,TRBJ1-1,once,-,TGTGCCATCAGTGCTGGGGGCGCCCCGGACACTGAAGCTTTCTTT,CAISAGGAPDTEAFF
TRBV9,TRBJ2-2,-,-,TGTGCCAGCAGGGTGTGGATGGGCACCGGGGAGCTGTTTTTT,CASRVWMGTGELFF
TRBV10-3,TRBJ1-5,-,-,TGTGCCAGCACCAAAAAGGGAATTGGCAATCAGCCCCAGCATTTT,CASTKKGIGNQPQHF
TRBV2,TRBJ2-7,few,TRBD1,TGTGCCATCCGGGACAGGGAAACCTACGAGCAGTACTTC,CAIRDRETYEQYF
TRBV25-1,TRBJ2-2,-,-,TGTGCCAGCAGTGCGACAGGCAACGGGGAGCTGTTTTTT,CASSATGNGELFF
TRBV6-5,TRBJ1-6,many,-,TGTGCCAGCGGCCGTGGAGGGGGGAACTCACCCCTCCACTTT,CASGRGGGNSPLHF
TRBV28,TRBJ2-7,few,-,TGTGCCAGCAGTCCCCTCGTGGGGCTCTCTACCAGCGAGCAGTACTTC,CASSPLVGLSTSEQYF
TRBV2,TRBJ2-5,many,-,TGTGCCAGCAGTGAGGGGGACGGAATCGGAGAGACCCAGTACTTC,CASSEGDGIGETQYF
TRBV10-3,TRBJ2-5,-,-,TGTGCCATCAGTGGCACTTCCCAAGAGACCCAGTACTTC,CAISGTSQETQYF
TRBV7-8,TRBJ1-1,-,TRBD1,TGTGCCAGCAGCCTGAGGCCGCAACAGGGGGAAACTGAAGCTTTCTTT,CASSLRPQQGETEAFF
TRBV20-1,TRBJ1-5,-,-,TGCAGTGTATCCCGGACAAGTAGCAATCAGCCCCAGCATTTT,CSVSRTSSNQPQHF
TRBV10-3,TRBJ1-5,few,-,TGTGCCAGCAGTTACTCTTCCCTGTCCGGACAGCCCCAGCATTTT,CASSYSSLSGQPQHF
TRBV11-2,TRBJ2-2,few,-,TGTGCCAGCAGCTTAGGAAGCCCGAGGAACACCGGGGAGCTGTTTTTT,CASSLGSPRNTGELFF
TRBV7-9,TRBJ2-5,-,-,TGTGCCAGCAGCCGGACTAAACGGCGGGGAGAGACCCAGTACTTC,CASSRTKRRGETQYF
TRBV7-9,TRBJ2-5,-,TRBD1,TGCGCCAGCAGCCAGACACGACAGGGAGAGACCCAGTACTTC,CASSQTRQGETQYF
TRBV7-9,TRBJ1-1,many,-,TGTGCCAGCAGCTCCTCTCGTGGGGACACTGAAGCTTTCTTT,CASSSSRGDTEAFF
TRBV10-3,TRBJ1-6,-,-,TGTGCCATCACGGGCGGGGGAAATCATTCACCCCTCCACTTT,CAITGGGNHSPLHF
TRBV7-8,TRBJ1-2,-,TRBD1,TGTGCCAGCAGCCCCCGTGCGGGACAGAACTATGGCTACACCTTC,CASSPRAGQNYGYTF
TRBV28,TRBJ1-1,-,-,TGTGCCAGCAGTTCCCAATCTGGCGCTTTCTTT,CASSSQSGAFF